This entry describes one T cell receptor beta chain. Its matching antigen is unknown. A junction boundary mismatches the germline segment, possibly from a read error. The sample belongs to a study of metastatic and nonmetastatic thyroid tumors. Study observations and caveats: Malignant tumors reportedly showed significantly higher TCR beta diversity than benign nodules in both blood and tumor.

Original handling: Clinicopathological groups of papillary thyroid cancer showed CDR3 differences that were used to build a distant-metastasis classifier. TCRdb re-called clones from the PCR reads using MiXCR. The V and J calls here are based on TCRdb, not the publication. Of about 15,000 clones in the sample, about 24% are singletons; the top ten hold over 6%. Not a single patient had been given any form of treatment at any point before undergoing thyroid surgery. The specimen sequenced was adjacent normal tissue. The source is a female donor with papillary thyroid cancer or a benign thyroid nodule (not recorded which). Some clones in this sample may be carry-over from other donors' samples.

CDR3 amino acids: CASSLAGQDTQYF. CDR3 DNA sequence: TGTGCCAGCAGCTTAGCGGGACAAGATACCCAGTACTTC. The rearrangement uses TRBV5-4 and TRBJ2-5; perhaps TRBD2 as D (7 bases). This CDR3 is built from 13 residues. The germline V gene encodes CDR1 SGHNT and CDR2 YYREEE (reference sequence).